This TCR beta chain came from a study of monozygotic twins with inflammatory bowel disease. Eight separate reactions for every sample produced the cDNA. Incorporation of UMIs carrying a 6-nucleotide sample barcode was performed by template switching. TCRdb re-called the 5' RACE reads and shows each CDR3 protein once, DNA omitted. The sample holds 110,000 to 150,000 distinct CDR3 sequences. The CDR3 covers 16 residues. The germline V gene encodes CDR1 MNHEY and CDR2 SVGAGI. On this clonotype itself: The antigen is undetermined.

Study results and limitations: Repertoire similarity was not found to differ between concordant and discordant twins, possibly from limited power.

This sequence joins TRBV6-5 and TRBJ1-6; the TCRdb D gene call, TRBD1, has no DNA to confirm it. This receptor was identified in a human donor with ulcerative colitis or Crohn's disease, or a healthy co-twin of an affected twin (not recorded which). Sequencing used blood. CDR3 sequence: CASSSFRTGHNSPLHF.